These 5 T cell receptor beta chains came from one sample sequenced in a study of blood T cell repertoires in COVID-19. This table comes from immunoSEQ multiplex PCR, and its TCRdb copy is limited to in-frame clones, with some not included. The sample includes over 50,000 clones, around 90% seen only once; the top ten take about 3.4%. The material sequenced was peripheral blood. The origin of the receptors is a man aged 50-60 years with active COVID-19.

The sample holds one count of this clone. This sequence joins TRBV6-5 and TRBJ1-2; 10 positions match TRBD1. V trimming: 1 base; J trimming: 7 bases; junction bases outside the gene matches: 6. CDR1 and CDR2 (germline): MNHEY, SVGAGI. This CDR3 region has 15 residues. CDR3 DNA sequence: TGTGCCAGCAGTTACTTGGACAGGGGGTATGTTGGCTACACCTTC. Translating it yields CASSYLDRGYVGYTF.

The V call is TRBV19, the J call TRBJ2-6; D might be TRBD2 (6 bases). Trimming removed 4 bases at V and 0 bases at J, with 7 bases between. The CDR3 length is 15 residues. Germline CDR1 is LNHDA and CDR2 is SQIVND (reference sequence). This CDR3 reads CASSTGVSGANVLTF. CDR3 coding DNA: TGTGCCAGTAGTACGGGAGTCTCTGGGGCCAACGTCCTGACTTTC.

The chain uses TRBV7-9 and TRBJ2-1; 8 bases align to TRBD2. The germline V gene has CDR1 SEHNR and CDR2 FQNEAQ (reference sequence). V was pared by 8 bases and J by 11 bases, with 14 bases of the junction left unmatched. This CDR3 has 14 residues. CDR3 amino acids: CASSRGTGGAKQFF. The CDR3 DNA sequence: TGTGCCAGCTCACGAGGAACGGGAGGGGCAAAGCAGTTCTTC.

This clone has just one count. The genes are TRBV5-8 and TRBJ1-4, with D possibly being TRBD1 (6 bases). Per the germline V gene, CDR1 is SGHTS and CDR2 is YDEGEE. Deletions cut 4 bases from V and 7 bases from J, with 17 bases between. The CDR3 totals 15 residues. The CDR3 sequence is CASSDKWTVSEKLFF. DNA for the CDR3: TGTGCCAGCAGCGACAAATGGACAGTCAGTGAAAAACTGTTTTTT.

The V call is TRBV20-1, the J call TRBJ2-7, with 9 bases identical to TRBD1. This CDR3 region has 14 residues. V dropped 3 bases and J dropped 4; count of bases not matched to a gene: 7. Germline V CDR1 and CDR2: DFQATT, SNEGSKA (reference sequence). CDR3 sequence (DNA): TGCAGTGCTAGTAAAGGGACAGGGCAATACGAGCAGTACTTC. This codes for CSASKGTGQYEQYF.